This passage covers 25 T cell receptor beta chains from one sample sequenced in a study of T cells in Graves' hyperthyroidism and ophthalmopathy. RNA transcripts yielded amplified TCR beta CDR3 regions. HTBI primers were used for first-round RT-PCR of the TCR CDR3. Each CDR3 protein gets one entry after TCRdb re-called the multiplex PCR reads with MiXCR. The sample records around 300,000 distinct CDR3 sequences, roughly 15% being singletons. The sample consisted of blood. Source of these receptors: a woman aged 40 to 49 with Graves' hyperthyroidism.

The chain employs TRBV5-1 and TRBJ2-2, with 14 bases matching TRBD2. Germline values: CDR1 SGHRS, CDR2 YFSETQ. The CDR3 runs to 18 residues. Germline trimming cut 4 bases from V and 3 bases from J; bases unmatched to any gene: 8. The CDR3: CASSRRTSGRLDTGELFF. Written as DNA, the CDR3 is TGCGCCAGCAGCCGGCGGACTAGCGGGAGGTTGGACACCGGGGAGCTGTTTTTT.

This clonotype was found many times. V usage is TRBV12-3 or TRBV12-4 and J usage is TRBJ2-1; 8 nucleotides match TRBD2. This CDR3 region has 15 residues. V trimming: 6 bases; J trimming: 6 bases; junction bases outside the gene matches: 10. The CDR3 bases are TGTGCCAGCAGCCGAACGGGACTAGAGGTCAATGAGCAGTTCTTC. Its translation is CASSRTGLEVNEQFF.

This clonotype turned up a few times. The J gene is TRBJ2-1, the V gene TRBV4-1; 9 bases match TRBD2. The ends lost 0 bases at V and 4 bases at J; junction bases unmatched: 4. This CDR3 has 16 amino acids. Germline CDR1 MGHRA, CDR2 YSYEKL. The CDR3 loop is CASSQEASGGYNEQFF. The DNA for the CDR3 is TGCGCCAGCAGCCAAGAAGCCAGCGGGGGGTACAATGAGCAGTTCTTC.

This clonotype was counted only a few times. The V gene is TRBV6-1, the J gene TRBJ1-6, with a tentative D call TRBD1 (5 bases). The germline V and J ends were trimmed by 6 bases and 9 bases, with 12 bases remaining between them. Germline CDR1 reads MNHNS; CDR2 reads SASEGT. The CDR3 consists of 13 residues. CDR3 bases: TGTGCCAGCAGACGACCGAGGGGTTCACCCCTCCACTTT. This codes for CASRRPRGSPLHF.

This clonotype has at least ten counts. The chain carries TRBV12-3 or TRBV12-4 and TRBJ2-7; 9 bases line up with TRBD1. The J segment lost 3 bases and the V segment lost 5 bases, leaving 11 bases of the junction unmatched. The CDR3 totals 16 residues. CDR3 DNA sequence: TGTGCCAGCAGTCTTAGAGACTGGGACAGGGACTACGAGCAGTACTTC. Protein sequence: CASSLRDWDRDYEQYF.

Comments on this clonotype: With a much larger clone just one base away, this may be a read error. V gene TRBV5-5 combines with J gene TRBJ1-2, with no clear D. CDR1 is SGHKS, CDR2 YYEKEE, per germline (reference sequence). This CDR3 comprises 14 residues. Trimming removed 2 bases at V and 8 bases at J, with 16 bases between. DNA of the CDR3: TGTGCCAGCAGCTTCGGACGGAGCCCTATAGGCTACACCTTC. Residues: CASSFGRSPIGYTF. Based on the CDR3 plus reference TRBV5-5 and TRBJ1-2, the full variable domain is DAGVTQSPTHLIKTRGQQVTLRCSPISGHKSVSWYQQVLGQGPQFIFQYYEKEERGRGNFPDRFSARQFPNYSSELNVNALLLGDSALYLCASSFGRSPIGYTFGSGTRLTVV.

In its sample, this clonotype was seen many times. The chain recombines TRBV7-8 with TRBJ1-5; D unclear. Trimming shortened V by 2 bases and J by 0 bases, and 5 bases separated the two germline ends. In germline, CDR1 is SGHVS, CDR2 FQNEAQ. The CDR3 has 14 residues. The CDR3 here is CASSLRVSNQPQHF. CDR3 in DNA: TGTGCCAGCAGCTTAAGAGTTAGCAATCAGCCCCAGCATTTT.

The chain recombines TRBV18 with TRBJ2-1; perhaps TRBD2 as D (5 bases). There are 13 residues in the CDR3. The germline CDR1 and CDR2 sequences are KGHSH and LQKENI. V shed 2 bases and J shed 7 bases, with 9 bases lying between them. The DNA for the CDR3 is TGTGCCAGCTCACCAATCTCGGGAAATGAGCAGTTCTTC. This sequence encodes CASSPISGNEQFF. The whole variable domain, remainder taken from reference TRBV18 and TRBJ2-1, is NAGVMQNPRHLVRRRGQEARLRCSPMKGHSHVYWYRQLPEEGLKFMVYLQKENIIDESGMPKERFSAEFPKEGPSILRIQQVVRGDSAAYFCASSPISGNEQFFGPGTRLTVL.

Only a few counts were recorded for this clonotype. The CDR3 DNA is TGTGCCACCTCGGAGGGGGCCTATGGCTACACCTTC. It encodes CATSEGAYGYTF. The rearrangement links TRBV24-1 to TRBJ1-2; 7 bases map to TRBD1. Trimming cost V 9 bases and J 4 bases; bases outside gene matches: 4. Germline V gives CDR1 KGHDR, CDR2 SFDVKD. The CDR3 extends over 12 amino acids.

There are many counts of this clonotype. The rearrangement uses TRBV6-1 and TRBJ2-7, with D perhaps matching TRBD1 (6 bases). V was shortened by 8 bases and J by 2 bases, with 10 bases between the two germline ends. The CDR3 runs 12 residues. Germline V lookup: CDR1 MNHNS, CDR2 SASEGT. Here the CDR3 DNA reads TGTGCCAGCGAAGGACAGCCCTACGAGCAGTACTTC. Residues: CASEGQPYEQYF.

Ten or more counts support this clonotype. This chain uses TRBV28 with TRBJ1-4, with a tentative D call TRBD1 (6 bases). Germline CDR1 MDHEN, CDR2 SYDVKM. This CDR3 has 14 residues. Trimming cost V 5 bases and J 3 bases, with 10 bases left between them. The DNA of the CDR3 is TGTGCCAGCAGTGAAGGGGGGGCTAATGAAAAACTGTTTTTT. Translation gives CASSEGGANEKLFF.

The chain couples TRBV7-6 to TRBJ2-7; no definite D call. In germline, CDR1 is SGHVS, CDR2 FNYEAQ. Trimming took off 2 bases at V and 3 bases at J, with 8 bases between the two ends. This CDR3 is built from 13 residues. DNA of the CDR3: TGTGCCAGCAGCTTAAATGAGGACTACGAGCAGTACTTC. This translates into CASSLNEDYEQYF.

Many counts were recorded for this clonotype. CDR3 loop: CASSGDRTQTQYF. The DNA of the CDR3 is TGTGCCAGCAGTGGGGACAGGACCCAAACGCAGTATTTT. The rearrangement uses TRBV6-1 and TRBJ2-3; 8 bases are a match to TRBD1. Germline trimming cut 4 bases from V and 9 bases from J; bases unmatched to any gene: 6. The CDR3 is 13 amino acids. CDR1 and CDR2 (germline): MNHNS, SASEGT.

This clonotype was found many times. The chain recombines TRBV20-1 with TRBJ1-5; TRBD1 matches 10 bases. Germline-derived CDR1 and CDR2 are DFQATT and SNEGSKA (reference sequence). The CDR3 has 14 amino acids. V lost 2 bases, J lost 6 bases, and 4 bases stayed unmatched. CDR3 DNA: TGCAGTGCTAGAAAAGGGACAGGGGCTCAGCCCCAGCATTTT. It codes for CSARKGTGAQPQHF.

This clonotype was picked up many times. The chain recombines TRBV2 with TRBJ2-1; 7 nucleotides agree with TRBD1. Germline loops: CDR1 SNHLY, CDR2 FYNNEI. The CDR3 extends over 15 amino acids. With V trimmed by 5 bases and J by 1 base, 5 bases remained unmatched. In DNA, the CDR3 is TGTGCCAGCAGTCTAGACAGGGCTTCCTACAATGAGCAGTTCTTC. The encoded protein is CASSLDRASYNEQFF. Full variable domain (outside the CDR3, taken from reference TRBV2 and TRBJ2-1): EPEVTQTPSHQVTQMGQEVILRCVPISNHLYFYWYRQILGQKVEFLVSFYNNEISEKSEIFDDQFSVERPDGSNFTLKIRSTKLEDSAMYFCASSLDRASYNEQFFGPGTRLTVL.

The chain carries TRBV7-2 and TRBJ2-5; 7 bases agree with TRBD2. The CDR3 totals 14 residues. The V gene's germline CDR1 is SGHTA and CDR2 FQGNSA. The ends lost 5 bases at V and 2 bases at J; junction bases unmatched: 5. This CDR3 reads CASSETSVQETQYF. CDR3 bases: TGTGCCAGCAGCGAAACTAGCGTGCAAGAGACCCAGTACTTC.

This clonotype was found a few times. This chain connects TRBV9 to TRBJ2-7, with D possibly called TRBD1 or TRBD2 (5 bases each). The CDR3 contains 14 residues. The V gene lost 0 bases and the J gene lost 2 bases, with 9 bases spanning the gap. CDR1 is SGDLS, CDR2 YYNGEE, per germline. The CDR3 region is CASSVGDGTYEQYF. The CDR3 nucleotides are TGTGCCAGCAGCGTAGGGGACGGCACCTACGAGCAGTACTTC.

This clonotype was seen many times. V usage is TRBV11-2 and J usage is TRBJ2-7, with 7 nucleotides matching TRBD2. The ends lost 6 bases at V and 5 bases at J; junction bases unmatched: 13. There are 15 residues in the CDR3. Germline V gene data show CDR1 as SGHAT and CDR2 as FQNNGV. The CDR3 protein is CASSAAGREIHEQYF. The CDR3 coding sequence is TGTGCCAGCAGTGCCGCCGGGCGGGAGATCCACGAGCAGTACTTC.

The chain has TRBV6-2 or TRBV6-3 and TRBJ2-3; possible D gene TRBD2, 5 bases. The germline V gene encodes CDR1 MNHEY and CDR2 SVGEGT. V shed 2 bases and J shed 6 bases, with 15 bases lying between them. The CDR3 sequence is 15 residues long. The CDR3 region is CASSYRAGLGDTQYF. As DNA, the CDR3 is TGTGCCAGCAGTTACCGGGCGGGCCTGGGGGATACGCAGTATTTT.

The chain has TRBV19 and TRBJ2-7; 8 bases are a match to TRBD1. The trim removed 3 bases at V and 4 bases at J, leaving 8 bases unmatched. Germline loops: CDR1 LNHDA, CDR2 SQIVND (reference sequence). The CDR3 length is 15 residues. CDR3 nucleotides: TGTGCCAGTAGTATTATTGGGGACAGGAGGTACGAGCAGTACTTC. This codes for CASSIIGDRRYEQYF.

As DNA, the CDR3 is TGTGCCAGCAGTCCACCGGGGGATTCGAACACCGGGGAGCTGTTTTTT. It encodes CASSPPGDSNTGELFF. V and J are TRBV7-9 and TRBJ2-2; D is perhaps TRBD2 (6 bases). Trimming removed 6 bases from V and 0 bases from J, with 14 bases in between. Germline-derived CDR1 and CDR2 are SEHNR and FQNEAQ (reference sequence). CDR3 size: 16 residues.

This clonotype showed up just a few times. The chain is built from TRBV5-8 and TRBJ2-5; tentative D call: TRBD1 (6 bases). Trimming left V 10 bases short and J 2 bases short, with 18 bases between. CDR1 is SGHTS and CDR2 is YDEGEE in the germline V gene. The CDR3 runs to 14 residues. The CDR3 DNA reads TGTGCCGGTTCCCCGGGACAAATACAAGAGACCCAGTACTTC. Translating it yields CAGSPGQIQETQYF.

On this clonotype: It may be a read error: a sequence one base away is much more abundant. The genes are TRBV30 and TRBJ1-6; possibly TRBD1 for D (5 bases). The CDR3 consists of 12 residues. Germline V gene data show CDR1 as GTSNPN and CDR2 as SVGIG (reference sequence). CDR3 protein: CAWRVGGSRLHF. CDR3 DNA sequence: TGTGCCTGGAGGGTGGGGGGATCACGCCTCCACTTT.

Many counts were recorded for this clonotype. The V and J genes are TRBV24-1 and TRBJ2-7; TRBD1 might be the D (5 bases). The germline V gene encodes CDR1 KGHDR and CDR2 SFDVKD. The CDR3 has 12 residues. The V gene lost 4 bases and the J gene lost 7 bases, with 10 bases spanning the gap. CDR3 amino acids: CATSDRRGEQYF. In nucleotides, the CDR3 is TGTGCCACCAGTGACCGAAGGGGAGAGCAGTACTTC.

This clonotype has at least ten counts. This chain uses TRBV18 with TRBJ2-7, with TRBD1 matching 7 bases. The CDR3 is 16 amino acids. The germline CDR1 and CDR2 sequences are KGHSH and LQKENI. V lost 3 bases to trimming and J lost 0 bases; unmatched junction nucleotides: 8. CDR3 DNA sequence: TGTGCCAGCTCACCCCCCCTCGCAGGGGGCTCCTACGAGCAGTACTTC. It codes for CASSPPLAGGSYEQYF.